This T cell receptor beta chain was observed in a study of CD8+CD57+ T cells in acquired aplastic anemia. Study-level information: CD4+ and CD8+ cells, once sorted, gave DNA averaging roughly 3 ug. Healthy donor CD4+ samples were sequenced to a depth that averaged around 9.8 million reads.

The germline V gene encodes CDR1 SGDLS and CDR2 YYNGEE. The CDR3 consists of 16 residues. Genomic DNA, the template, was used for profiling of the TCR beta VDJ and CDR3. One entry per CDR3 protein, called by TCRdb with MiXCR from the reads. This table has hundreds of thousands of distinct CDR3 sequences, under 80% appearing once. Regarding this clonotype: Compared with germline, one end of the junction differs, possibly owing to a read error.

The clonotype comes from a human donor in good health, serving as a control. The sequenced sample was sorted CD4+, CD8+, or CD8+CD57+ T cells (not recorded which) from PBMCs. The chain employs TRBV9 and TRBJ2-1; the D gene is possibly TRBD2 (5 bases). CDR3 amino acids: CASSVGSSLSYDEQFF. The CDR3 DNA reads as TGTGCCAGCAGCGTAGGCTCTAGCTTATCCTACGATGAGCAGTTCTTC.